The entry below gives a single T cell receptor (beta chain) sequence along with its context. Its antigen is unidentified. The source of the sample is a study of T cells in Graves' hyperthyroidism and ophthalmopathy. Findings and limits, study-wide: Most clonotypes expanded in the thyroid (above 0.001) were also present in blood.

The TCR beta CDR3 regions underwent amplification using RNA transcripts as the source. In the first-round RT-PCR of the TCR CDR3, the HTBI primer set was used. Each CDR3 protein gets one entry after TCRdb re-called the multiplex PCR reads with MiXCR. There are under 350,000 distinct CDR3 sequences in the sample; about 21% occur only once, and around 48% lies in the top ten. Trimming took 2 bases from V and 11 from J; bases not matched to a gene: 10. The CDR3 runs to 15 residues. Germline V CDR1 and CDR2: MGHRA, YSYEKL. The receptor's source is a woman aged 50 to 60 with Graves' hyperthyroidism. Specimen: blood. The chain carries TRBV4-1 and TRBJ1-4; TRBD1 matches 8 bases. CDR3 loop: CASSQPGDRTGKLFF. The CDR3 DNA is TGCGCCAGCAGCCAACCTGGGGACAGGACGGGGAAACTGTTTTTT.